The 2 T cell receptor beta chains below all came from one sample that was sequenced in a study of blood T cells in healthy people across ages. A second roughly 6 to 12 cycle PCR used barcoded and J-beta primers. TCRdb fed the 5' RACE reads into MiXCR, producing one record per CDR3 protein. The table has more than 650,000 distinct CDR3 sequences, about 48% seen once. Sequencing was carried out using blood. These receptors were collected from an elderly man in good health.

This clonotype was picked up a small number of times. The chain carries TRBV14 and TRBJ2-4; D gene unclear. The CDR3 contains 14 residues. Per the germline V gene, CDR1 is SGHDN and CDR2 is FVKESK. V was pared by 0 bases and J by 7 bases, with 10 bases between. CDR3 nucleotide sequence: TGTGCCAGCAGCCAAGAAATAAGGTCTAACATTCAGTACTTC. This gives the protein CASSQEIRSNIQYF.

The rearrangement joins TRBV24-1 to TRBJ2-3; D not resolved. The CDR3 spans 16 residues. CDR1 KGHDR and CDR2 SFDVKD come from the germline V gene. Trimming took off 5 bases at V and 14 bases at J, with 28 bases between the two ends. The chain's CDR3 is CATSGPVDAEHRYAYF. The CDR3 bases are TGTGCCACCAGTGGGCCGGTGGACGCTGAGCACAGATACGCGTATTTT.